This T cell receptor beta chain was sequenced during a study of T-cell memory formation after mild COVID-19. Study observations and caveats: Clones which contracted sat mainly in CM and EM if CD4+, and in EMRA if CD8+.

TCRdb passed the 5' RACE reads through MiXCR, listing each CDR3 protein once. In the table there are almost 350,000 distinct CDR3 sequences, 20% of which are singletons. Note on this clonotype: Its target is unknown.

CDR1 and CDR2 from the germline V gene are MDHEN and SYDVKM. Trimming removed 5 bases from V and 6 bases from J, with 8 bases in between. This CDR3 has 12 residues. The specimen sequenced was PBMCs or a T cell subset sorted from them (not recorded which). This clonotype was sampled from a man aged 18 to 30 who had mild COVID-19 (a few samples of this study predate the infection). Cell type and time point are not known. V is TRBV28 and J is TRBJ2-1; D not resolved. The CDR3 region has the DNA TGTGCCAGCAGTCATACGGGCAATGAGCAGTTCTTC. Translation gives CASSHTGNEQFF. The full variable domain, in which reference TRBV28 and TRBJ2-1 provide the parts outside the CDR3, is DVKVTQSSRYLVKRTGEKVFLECVQDMDHENMFWYRQDPGLGLRLIYFSYDVKMKEKGDIPEGYSVSREKKERFSLILESASTNQTSMYLCASSHTGNEQFFGPGTRLTVL.